The subject of this entry is one T cell receptor beta chain. Its antigen is not known. The sample belongs to a study of T cell responses to AZD1222 COVID-19 vaccine. Sequenced by immunoSEQ multiplex PCR; TCRdb stores in-frame clones only, minus some. The data show 90,000 to 120,000 clones, 90% to 95% seen once. Study-wide points: The repertoires were collected only after the peak T cell response. Within unmutated variant regions lay the reported targets of nearly half of spike-specific TCRs.

The CDR3 runs 13 residues. The chain joins TRBV21-1 to TRBJ2-2. TRBV21-1 is labeled a pseudogene. The TCR was taken from an adult in good health. Here the sequenced sample was peripheral blood, taken on day 0 of AZD1222 vaccination. CDR3 DNA sequence: TGTGCCAGCAGCAAAGCGAACACCGGGGAGCTGTTTTTT. Translated: CASSKANTGELFF.